This T cell receptor (beta chain) was profiled in a study of blood T cell repertoires in COVID-19. For the study at large: Samples taken during acute and convalescent COVID-19 were collected in the United States, Italy and Spain. The cDNA or gDNA used as material had been derived from T cells, B-cell-depleted T cells, or PBMCs.

With 4 bases removed from V and 2 bases from J, the gap between germline ends came to 12 bases. CDR1 is SGDLS, CDR2 YYNGEE, per germline. The CDR3 totals 14 residues. Original methodology: Amplified reference gene primers provided the basis for estimating nucleated cell counts. Clones were read by immunoSEQ multiplex PCR, and TCRdb kept only the in-frame ones, dropping some. V and J calls and clone size are as listed in that table; D and trimming were resolved from the DNA. This table has roughly 570,000 clones, roughly 89% appearing once. Material for sequencing was peripheral blood. The chain recombines TRBV9 with TRBJ1-2; D is ambiguous. This receptor was taken from a woman in her forties or fifties with COVID-19, enrolled during active disease. CDR3 sequence (DNA): TGTGCCAGCAGCCCCCTGGGAGGAAACTATGGCTACACCTTC. Its translation is CASSPLGGNYGYTF.